This T cell receptor (beta chain) was recovered during a study of T-cell memory formation after mild COVID-19. About the study: Largely, TCR clusters stayed within a single donor. Study-wide results and caveats: Second-wave clones that peaked on day 37 lacked confirmed SARS-CoV-2 specificity.

TCRalpha and TCRbeta libraries used 5'RACE with constant-segment primers and UMIs. TCRdb analysed the 5' RACE reads with MiXCR anew, one entry per CDR3 protein. The table records nearly 350,000 distinct CDR3 sequences, 10% to 15% of them present only once. V was cut by 1 base and J by 3 bases, with 10 bases left in between. The CDR3 is 15 amino acids. The germline V gene encodes CDR1 LGHNA and CDR2 YNFKEQ. Notes on this clonotype: Its antigen is as yet unknown.

The specimen was PBMCs or a T cell subset sorted from them (not recorded which). This chain joins TRBV4-2 and TRBJ2-4, with a weak D call TRBD2 (5 bases). The source is a man aged 18 to 29 who had mild COVID-19 (a few samples of this study predate the infection). Cell type and time point are not known. The CDR3 loop reads CASSQGPGFKNIQYF. As DNA, the CDR3 is TGTGCCAGCAGCCAAGGCCCGGGGTTCAAAAACATTCAGTACTTC.